This T cell receptor (beta chain) was identified during a study of shared clonotypes between healthy human individuals (dated by TCRdb to about 2020). Study-level background: The cohort included three men and a couple of women between 18 and 49 years of age. To increase sequencing depth and limit assay-specific biases, TCR repertoire library preparation and sequencing were carried out by different laboratories using diverse techniques. Leukapheresis yielded between about 0.85 and 9 billion PBMCs per donor. To estimate repertoire size and how much clonotypes are shared between individuals, the study performed deep sequencing of blood TCR repertoires from five healthy adults. Per donor, three plates each were used for CD4 naive and CD4 memory, two for CD8 naive, and one for CD8 memory. Paper-wide results and their limitations: Pairwise subsampling indicated that sequencing depth was expected to affect the degree of clonotype sharing among donors. Rarefaction of sorted-subset datasets indicated incomplete sequencing despite the large sequencing depth. Naive subsets generally had larger estimated clonotype richness than memory subsets. Only blood was sampled, and tissue TCR repertoires likely differ from those in blood. Clonotypes shared by all four sorted-subset donors showed higher generation probabilities than non-shared clonotypes. The genetic and exposure-history diversity represented was limited by the small number of donors. Across four donors, about 5.2% of naive CD4, over 3% of naive CD8, approximately 2.5% of memory CD4, and roughly 0.4% of memory CD8 clonotypes were shared.

A note on this clone: This receptor's antigen is unknown. No clone much larger than this one lies a single base away; base qualities are absent.

The CDR3 spans 16 residues, from the cysteine through the phenylalanine. Solely the CDR3 DNA is kept, with 48 bases framed from the first base. The junction shows trimming of 1 base on V and 3 bases on J, plus 14 bases between the germline ends. CDR1 SGHDT and CDR2 YYEEEE were looked up in the germline V gene. Using the deep immunoSEQ assay, TCR CDR3 regions were amplified from genomic DNA by multiplex PCR. For each cell subset, the extracted genomic DNA was distributed evenly across all wells of several immunoSEQ 96-well plates, and each plate served as one replicate. For sorted subsets, 150 to 250 ng genomic DNA, equal to about 30,000 T cell genomes, was loaded into each replicate PCR. The purified libraries were quantified using a Qubit 3.0 fluorometer, sized with a Bioanalyzer 2100, and then quantified again using the KAPA Library Quantification kit. Every immunoSEQ 96-well plate was sequenced on a dedicated single-read 150-cycle Illumina NextSeq 550 flow cell. From the authors' description of their analysis: Because the immunoSEQ output included only junctional sequences and no quality scores, the filtering could not be the same as the filtering used for full-length reads. To assign V/J genes and CDR3, sequences were annotated against IMGT germline references using PyIR, a Python wrapper for IgBLAST v1.9. Reads with weak V/J assignments (E-value above 1e-6), missing CDR3, stop codons, out-of-frame junctions, or ambiguous translated residues were removed. V3J clonotypes were defined as sequences sharing the same inferred V gene, J gene, and CDR3 amino acid sequence. Percentage overlap between repertoires was computed as shared unique clonotypes divided by the size of the smaller repertoire. Richness of each repertoire was evaluated using RTK rarefaction, the Chao1 estimator, and Recon v2.1 estimates of unobserved clonotypes. OLGA was used to compute generation probabilities for all TCRbeta clonotypes that the gDNA method yielded from a few donors. Here the immuneACCESS table is served through TCRdb, limited to in-frame sequences with V and J called. Missing clones are a known gap in these copies; in checked studies unresolved V genes cover under half, and the rest lacks a known reason. V, J and clone size are taken as reported in that table, and D and trimming were inferred from the DNA itself. A total of fewer than 1 million clones appear in this sample, 96% of them only once. The ten most abundant clones make up about 0.22% of the sample.

CD8 naive samples were obtained by positive selection for CCR7 among CD45RO-negative cells, yielding a CD45RA+CCR7+ population from which TemRA cells were excluded. The donors were healthy, HIV-negative adults with no recently reported acute infections or vaccinations. All donors were Caucasian adults living in Nashville, Tennessee, USA. Blood was obtained by leukapheresis, after which PBMCs were separated by Ficoll-Histopaque density gradient centrifugation and cryopreserved in liquid nitrogen vapor phase. Analytical flow cytometry was used to check the purity and quantity of every magnetically sorted T cell population. Genomic DNA was isolated from each sorted fraction and quantified by UV absorbance on a Nanodrop 2000c.

This sequence uses TRBV5-6 and TRBJ2-1, and the D gene may be TRBD2, 6 bases matching. This TCR came from a man aged 25-45 years in good health. The sequenced sample was naive CD8+ T cells sorted from blood. The cell subset or site label, read with the paper, signifies: CD45RA+CCR7+. The CDR3: CASSLHGSFGYNEQFF. The DNA sequence follows: TGTGCCAGCAGCTTGCACGGGAGTTTCGGCTACAATGAGCAGTTCTTC.